This T cell receptor (beta chain) was sequenced for a study of early T cells in non-severe SARS-CoV-2 infection (dated by TCRdb to 2020 to 2022). General notes on the study: Bulk RNA from unsorted whole blood was used for TCR sequencing, so alpha and beta chains could not be paired.

The method was 5' RACE. The sample was run on a NextSeq 500. Unique molecular identifiers were attached to individual cDNA molecules in the TCR library protocol so that sequencing error and PCR bias could be corrected. Sequencing covered both TCR alpha and beta chains, and within each sample the abundances of alpha and beta sequences were tightly co-correlated. The authors' pipeline ran thus. V gene, J gene and CDR3 annotation of TCR sequences was performed with Decombinator V4. TCRs were defined as expanded if a significant change between any two time points was detected under a Poisson model with p below 0.0001. TCR abundances were normalised to the total number of TCRs sequenced in each sample and reported as counts per million. A search of VDJdb, accessed on 1 November 2021, was run for TCRs annotated to CMV, EBV and SARS-CoV-2, with TCRs annotated for multiple antigens excluded. Starting from the raw public reads, TCRdb applied fastp trimming at Q25, assembled clones with MiXCR and retained in-frame beta chains. Identical CDR3 proteins give one entry, which carries the most common genes and DNA. For this entry, the V and J calls and clone size follow TCRdb and not the study's own pipeline. The sample table contains some 46,000 distinct CDR3 sequences; only one count was recorded for around 6.1% of them. The ten largest account for about 20% of the sample.

This clonotype showed up many times. This clone's antigen is unknown. Nothing much larger sits one base from this clone, and base qualities are not available. Beyond this particular receptor, the publication reports: VDJdb matching was skewed toward anti-spike CD8 responses and likely underestimated virus-specific expansions by missing private and CD4 specificities.

A case-control design nested within a healthcare worker cohort in London, UK, was used, with weekly nasopharyngeal swab PCR tests and blood sampling performed. Healthcare workers were recruited between 23 and 31 March 2020, during the week of the UK lockdown, and were followed weekly for up to roughly 15 weeks. The receptor was isolated from an adult who was a healthcare worker with PCR-confirmed SARS-CoV-2 infection or an uninfected control (not recorded which). Sequences were derived from whole blood, sampled at baseline.

The CDR3 has the sequence CAISESLAGLGNEQFF. The nucleotide sequence is TGTGCCATCAGTGAGTCTCTAGCGGGATTAGGCAATGAGCAGTTCTTC. The chain is made from TRBV10-3 and TRBJ2-1; 9 central nucleotides agree with TRBD2. Here V drops 0 bases and J drops 6 bases, and the junction holds 6 bases not matched to any gene. CDR1 and CDR2 are read off the germline V gene as ENHRY and SYGVKD. Its CDR3 holds 16 amino acids, cysteine through phenylalanine. Only the CDR3 portion is preserved as DNA: 48 bases, with reading frame beginning at the first base.